Below are 18 T cell receptor beta chains sequenced from a single sample in a study of blood T cell repertoires in COVID-19. TCRdb's copy holds only in-frame clones and misses some; the assay was immunoSEQ multiplex PCR. The sample lists about 250,000 clones; around 88% were seen once. Sequencing input: peripheral blood. Receptors were obtained from an elderly man with acute or convalescent COVID-19.

In this sample, this clone turned up a few times. The chain carries TRBV5-1 and TRBJ2-2, with 12 nucleotides matching TRBD2. This CDR3 contains 15 residues. Germline V gives CDR1 SGHRS, CDR2 YFSETQ. V shed 4 bases, J shed 7 bases, and the junction held 5 bases outside the gene matches. CDR3 in DNA: TGCGCCAGCAGCGCGGGACTAGCGGGCGGCGGGGAGCTGTTTTTT. It yields the protein CASSAGLAGGGELFF. Supplemented by reference TRBV5-1 and TRBJ2-2, the full variable domain reads KAGVTQTPRYLIKTRGQQVTLSCSPISGHRSVSWYQQTPGQGLQFLFEYFSETQRNKGNFPGRFSGRQFSNSRSEMNVSTLELGDSALYLCASSAGLAGGGELFFGEGSRLTVL.

This clone was recorded once. The J gene is TRBJ2-7, the V gene TRBV18, with D maybe TRBD1 (6 bases). Trimming shortened V by 4 bases and J by 4 bases, and 14 bases separated the two germline ends. The germline CDR1 and CDR2 sequences are KGHSH and LQKENI. The CDR3 totals 14 residues. CDR3 in DNA: TGTGCCAGCTCACAGGACTTAGGACAGTACGAGCAGTACTTC. Translation gives CASSQDLGQYEQYF.

This chain joins TRBV28 and TRBJ2-7; D might be TRBD2 (6 bases). The V end was cut by 2 bases, the J end by 1 base, with 9 bases between. Germline V gene sequence: CDR1 MDHEN, CDR2 SYDVKM. This CDR3 spans 14 amino acids. CDR3 sequence: CASSLGGSSYEQYF. The CDR3 DNA follows: TGTGCCAGCAGTTTAGGAGGGTCGTCCTACGAGCAGTACTTC.

The chain recombines TRBV19 with TRBJ1-1; 7 bases match TRBD1. CDR1 is LNHDA and CDR2 is SQIVND in the germline V gene (reference sequence). The trim removed 3 bases at V and 1 base at J, leaving 5 bases unmatched. The CDR3 sequence is 15 residues long. This chain's CDR3 is CASSMSGQTNTEAFF. The CDR3 region has the DNA TGTGCCAGTAGTATGTCGGGACAGACGAACACTGAAGCTTTCTTT.

The chain has TRBV3-1 (or the pseudogene TRBV3-2) and TRBJ2-3, with 10 nucleotides matching TRBD2. V lost 1 base, J lost 5 bases, and 6 bases stayed unmatched. The CDR3 contains 16 residues. Germline-derived CDR1 and CDR2 are LGHDT and YNNKEL (reference sequence). Here the CDR3 DNA reads TGTGCCAGCAGCCAAGTGCTAGCGGGGGTCGGAGATACGCAGTATTTT. Protein sequence: CASSQVLAGVGDTQYF.

In DNA, the CDR3 is TGTGCCTGGACAGGGGGAACCTCTGGAAACACCATATATTTT. As protein: CAWTGGTSGNTIYF. The chain combines TRBV30 with TRBJ1-3, with TRBD1 identical over 7 bases. CDR3 size: 14 residues. V was pared by 4 bases and J by 0 bases, with 3 bases of the junction left unmatched. The V gene's germline CDR1 is GTSNPN and CDR2 SVGIG (reference sequence). Filled out from reference TRBV30 and TRBJ1-3, the complete variable domain reads SQTIHQWPATLVQPVGSPLSLECTVEGTSNPNLYWYRQAAGRGLQLLFYSVGIGQISSEVPQNLSASRPQDRQFILSSKKLLLSDSGFYLCAWTGGTSGNTIYFGEGSWLTVV.

The CDR3 protein is CASSWGVSQGYNEQFF. The CDR3 DNA follows: TGTGCCAGCAGCTGGGGAGTCTCACAGGGATACAATGAGCAGTTCTTC. V gene TRBV28 combines with J gene TRBJ2-1; tentatively, D is TRBD1 (6 bases). With 6 bases removed from V and 4 bases from J, the gap between germline ends came to 19 bases. Germline values: CDR1 MDHEN, CDR2 SYDVKM. The CDR3 has 16 amino acids.

V is TRBV6-1 and J is TRBJ2-1; the D gene is possibly TRBD2 (5 bases). Trimming removed 2 bases at V and 8 bases at J, with 13 bases between. The germline gives CDR1 MNHNS, CDR2 SASEGT. The CDR3 length is 14 residues. CDR3 protein: CASSEKATRDEQFF. In DNA, the CDR3 is TGTGCCAGCAGTGAAAAGGCTACGAGGGATGAGCAGTTCTTC.

This chain joins TRBV5-5 and TRBJ1-3; D possibly corresponds to TRBD1 (6 bases). CDR3 length: 16 residues. Trimming took off 1 base at V and 3 bases at J, with 14 bases between the two ends. Per the germline V gene, CDR1 is SGHKS and CDR2 is YYEKEE (reference sequence). The CDR3, as DNA: TGTGCCAGCAGCTTGTGGTCGACAGGTTTTGGAAACACCATATATTTT. Protein sequence: CASSLWSTGFGNTIYF.

The V and J genes are TRBV5-1 and TRBJ1-3; tentative D call: TRBD1 (6 bases). Germline V lookup: CDR1 SGHRS, CDR2 YFSETQ. The V and J ends lost 3 bases and 0 bases respectively, with 13 bases between them. The CDR3 sequence is 16 residues long. The CDR3 region is CASSSMTGVSGNTIYF. CDR3 DNA: TGCGCCAGCAGCTCAATGACAGGCGTCTCTGGAAACACCATATATTTT. Looking up the rest from reference TRBV5-1 and TRBJ1-3 gives the full variable domain: KAGVTQTPRYLIKTRGQQVTLSCSPISGHRSVSWYQQTPGQGLQFLFEYFSETQRNKGNFPGRFSGRQFSNSRSEMNVSTLELGDSALYLCASSSMTGVSGNTIYFGEGSWLTVV.

Only a few counts were recorded for this clone. The same CDR3 can be traced to other DNA sequences in this sample. The chain has TRBV5-1 and TRBJ1-5; possible D gene TRBD1, 6 bases. The CDR3 loop spans 14 amino acids. In germline, CDR1 is SGHRS, CDR2 YFSETQ. Deletions cut 4 bases from V and 4 bases from J, with 12 bases between. CDR3 sequence: CASSPDSRNQPQHF. CDR3 coding DNA: TGCGCCAGCAGCCCGGACAGTCGGAATCAGCCCCAGCATTTT.

The chain is built from TRBV7-2 and TRBJ2-7; the match to TRBD1 covers 8 bases. Per the germline V gene, CDR1 is SGHTA and CDR2 is FQGNSA. The CDR3 totals 13 residues. Trimming cost V 6 bases and J 2 bases; bases outside gene matches: 3. CDR3 protein: CASSEQGAYEQYF. The CDR3 DNA is TGTGCCAGCAGTGAACAGGGGGCCTACGAGCAGTACTTC.

The chain recombines TRBV2 with TRBJ2-3, with 15 bases that match TRBD2. The V gene end was trimmed by 6 bases and the J gene end by 1 base; junction bases not matched to a gene: 2. The CDR3 contains 16 residues. The V gene's germline CDR1 is SNHLY and CDR2 FYNNEI. The CDR3: CASSGLAGGGTDTQYF. Here the CDR3 DNA reads TGTGCCAGCAGCGGACTAGCGGGAGGGGGCACAGATACGCAGTATTTT.

The chain carries TRBV27 and TRBJ2-3; 9 bases align to TRBD2. The J segment lost 5 bases and the V segment lost 5 bases, leaving 11 bases of the junction unmatched. Per the germline V gene, CDR1 is MNHEY and CDR2 is SMNVEV (reference sequence). The CDR3 is made up of 16 amino acids. In DNA, the CDR3 is TGTGCCAGCAGTCCCCTAGCGGGGCCTCGAGGAGATACGCAGTATTTT. Amino acid sequence: CASSPLAGPRGDTQYF.

The J gene is TRBJ1-2, the V gene TRBV21-1; TRBD1, as called in the table, went unchecked against the DNA. TRBV21-1 represents a pseudogene. The CDR3 is 12 amino acids. The DNA of the CDR3 is TGTGCCAGCAGCATCACAGCCTATGGCTACACCTTC. Residues: CASSITAYGYTF.

A few counts support this clone. V gene TRBV6-5 combines with J gene TRBJ1-1, with unresolved D. The CDR3 runs 13 residues. Germline V gene sequence: CDR1 MNHEY, CDR2 SVGAGI. Between the trimmed V and J ends, which lost 2 bases and 3 bases, there was a span of 7 bases. The DNA for the CDR3 is TGTGCCAGCAGTTACCGGGAGGACACTGAAGCTTTCTTT. Protein: CASSYREDTEAFF.

The V call is TRBV19, the J call TRBJ1-5, with a tentative D call TRBD1 (5 bases). In germline, CDR1 is LNHDA, CDR2 SQIVND (reference sequence). Trimming left V 3 bases short and J 4 bases short, with 19 bases between. The CDR3 is 17 residues long. The CDR3 loop is CASSIGRQGAQNQPQHF. The CDR3 DNA follows: TGTGCCAGTAGTATCGGGCGGCAAGGGGCGCAGAATCAGCCCCAGCATTTT.

The chain joins TRBV15 to TRBJ1-2, with D uncertain. Trimming shortened V by 1 base and J by 4 bases, and 13 bases separated the two germline ends. The CDR3 has 15 residues. Germline CDR1 reads LNHNV; CDR2 reads YYDKDF (reference sequence). For the CDR3, the DNA is TGTGCCACCAGCAGAGGGGAGGGAAAAATCTATGGCTACACCTTC. It codes for CATSRGEGKIYGYTF. Drawing the rest from reference TRBV15 and TRBJ1-2, the complete variable domain is DAMVIQNPRYQVTQFGKPVTLSCSQTLNHNVMYWYQQKSSQAPKLLFHYYDKDFNNEADTPDNFQSRRPNTSFCFLDIRSPGLGDTAMYLCATSRGEGKIYGYTFGSGTRLTVV.